This T cell receptor (beta chain) was sequenced for a study of B cell selection in AIRE deficiency. A note on this clone: No antigen is known for it.

The sorted conventional CD4 T cells were gated as CD4+CD127+. The CDR3 contains 14 residues. Trimming pared 8 bases from V and 5 bases from J, leaving 18 bases between. Germline loops: CDR1 MDHEN, CDR2 SYDVKM. General study results and limits: Approximately 31% of healthy-shared Treg sequences were found among patient Tconv cells.

Repertoires were generated with immunoSEQ multiplex PCR, while TCRdb's copy carries only in-frame clones and drops some. The sample lists 20,000 to 25,000 clones, around 97% occurring once. Sequenced input: conventional CD4+ T cells sorted from PBMCs. The chain recombines TRBV28 with TRBJ1-2; possible D gene TRBD1, 6 bases. The clonotype comes from a human donor with AIRE deficiency. The CDR3 DNA is TGTGCCAGCCTCCTTGGGGAAAGGGGGTATGGCTACACCTTC. Translated: CASLLGERGYGYTF.